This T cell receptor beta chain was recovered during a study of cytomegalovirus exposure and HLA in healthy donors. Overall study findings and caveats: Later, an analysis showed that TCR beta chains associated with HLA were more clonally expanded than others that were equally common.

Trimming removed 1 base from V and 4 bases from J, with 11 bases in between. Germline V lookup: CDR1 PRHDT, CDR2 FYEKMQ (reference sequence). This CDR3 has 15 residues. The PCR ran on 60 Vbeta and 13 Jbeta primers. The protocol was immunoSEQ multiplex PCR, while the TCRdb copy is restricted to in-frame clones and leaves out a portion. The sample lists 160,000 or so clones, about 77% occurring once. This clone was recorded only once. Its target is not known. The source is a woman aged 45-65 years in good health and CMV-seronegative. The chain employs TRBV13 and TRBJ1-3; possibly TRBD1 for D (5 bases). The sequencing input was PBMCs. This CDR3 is CASSLDKGPGNTIYF. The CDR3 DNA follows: TGTGCCAGCAGCTTAGATAAGGGGCCGGGAAACACCATATATTTT.